These 2 T cell receptor beta chains came from one sample sequenced in a study of control samples from healthy donors and cancer patients. Only in-frame clones appear in the TCRdb table, and some are missing; sequencing was by immunoSEQ multiplex PCR. The sample includes some 410,000 clones, about 93% of them seen just once. The sample consisted of PBMCs. These receptors all stem from a man aged 35 to 55 with head and neck cancer.

The chain carries TRBV6-5 and TRBJ2-2, with 7 positions matching TRBD2. Germline CDR1 reads MNHEY; CDR2 reads SVGAGI. The CDR3 has 13 residues. The V and J ends lost 8 bases and 7 bases, in that order; junction bases with no gene match: 7. CDR3 nucleotides: TGTGCCAGCCGGGGGGTTGCGGACGGGGAGCTGTTTTTT. Protein: CASRGVADGELFF.

The chain is built from TRBV2 and TRBJ2-2; 9 nucleotides line up with TRBD1. Germline CDR1 and CDR2: SNHLY and FYNNEI. V dropped 6 bases and J dropped 1; count of bases not matched to a gene: 3. The CDR3 loop spans 15 amino acids. The CDR3 reads CASSGQGRNTGELFF. For the CDR3, the DNA is TGTGCCAGCAGCGGACAGGGGAGGAACACCGGGGAGCTGTTTTTT.